The T cell receptor beta chain described here comes from a study of OX40 agonist ivuxolimab in advanced cancers. Sequencing used immunoSEQ multiplex PCR; TCRdb keeps in-frame clones, though not all of them. The sample contains approximately 65,000 clones, roughly nine tenths of which appear only once. The V segment lost 0 bases and the J segment 1 base; nucleotides outside the gene matches: 2. This CDR3 is built from 16 residues. Germline CDR1 reads SGHRS; CDR2 reads YFSETQ. This TCR was recovered from an adult with an advanced solid tumor such as melanoma, head and neck, liver or kidney cancer. The sample consisted of CD4+ or CD8+ T cells sorted from blood, taken in a trial of the OX40 agonist ivuxolimab. The chain joins TRBV5-1 to TRBJ2-5, with TRBD2 matching 11 bases. CDR3: CASSLASGGPQETQYF. The CDR3 nucleotides are TGCGCCAGCAGCTTGGCTAGCGGGGGGCCCCAAGAGACCCAGTACTTC.